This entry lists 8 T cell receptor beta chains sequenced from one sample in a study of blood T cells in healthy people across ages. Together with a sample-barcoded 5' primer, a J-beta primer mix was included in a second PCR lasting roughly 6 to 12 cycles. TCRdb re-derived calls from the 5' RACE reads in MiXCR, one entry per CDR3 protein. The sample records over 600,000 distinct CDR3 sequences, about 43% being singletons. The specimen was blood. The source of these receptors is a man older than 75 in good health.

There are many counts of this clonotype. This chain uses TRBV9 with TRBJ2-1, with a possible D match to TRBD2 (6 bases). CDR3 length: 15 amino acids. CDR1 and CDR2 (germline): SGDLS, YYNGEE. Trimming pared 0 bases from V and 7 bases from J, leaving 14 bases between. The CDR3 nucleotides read TGTGCCAGCAGCGTAGCTGGGTCTAGCGCAAATGAGCAGTTCTTC. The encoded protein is CASSVAGSSANEQFF.

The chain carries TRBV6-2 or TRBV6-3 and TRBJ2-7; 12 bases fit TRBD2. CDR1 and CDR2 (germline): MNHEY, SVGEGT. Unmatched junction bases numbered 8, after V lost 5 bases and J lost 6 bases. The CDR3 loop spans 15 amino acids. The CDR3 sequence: CASSLQGLAGSEQYF. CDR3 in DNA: TGTGCCAGCAGTCTACAAGGACTAGCGGGATCCGAGCAGTACTTC.

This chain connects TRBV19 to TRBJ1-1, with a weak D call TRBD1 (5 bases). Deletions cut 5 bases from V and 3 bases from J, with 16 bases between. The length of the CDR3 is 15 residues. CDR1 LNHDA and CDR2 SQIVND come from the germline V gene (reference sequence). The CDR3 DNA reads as TGTGCCAGTAGTTTCGCCGGGGCAGGAGACACTGAAGCTTTCTTT. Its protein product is CASSFAGAGDTEAFF.

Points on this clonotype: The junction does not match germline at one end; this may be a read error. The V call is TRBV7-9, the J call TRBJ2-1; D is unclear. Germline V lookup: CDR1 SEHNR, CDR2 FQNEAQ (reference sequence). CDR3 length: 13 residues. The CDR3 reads CASSTMSDNKQFF. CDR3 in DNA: TGTGCCAGCAGCACAATGAGCGACAATAAGCAGTTCTTC.

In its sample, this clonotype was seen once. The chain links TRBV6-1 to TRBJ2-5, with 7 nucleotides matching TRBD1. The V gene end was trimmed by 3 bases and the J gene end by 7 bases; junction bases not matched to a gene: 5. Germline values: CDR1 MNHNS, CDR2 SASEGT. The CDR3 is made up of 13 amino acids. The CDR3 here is CASSDRGIGTQYF. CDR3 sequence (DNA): TGTGCCAGCAGTGACAGGGGGATAGGGACCCAGTACTTC.

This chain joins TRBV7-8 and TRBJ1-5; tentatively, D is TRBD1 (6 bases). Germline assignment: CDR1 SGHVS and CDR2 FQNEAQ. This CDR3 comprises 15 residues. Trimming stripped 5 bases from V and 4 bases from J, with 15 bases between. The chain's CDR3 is CASSIGTQPNQPQHF. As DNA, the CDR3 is TGTGCCAGCAGCATTGGGACACAACCGAATCAGCCCCAGCATTTT.

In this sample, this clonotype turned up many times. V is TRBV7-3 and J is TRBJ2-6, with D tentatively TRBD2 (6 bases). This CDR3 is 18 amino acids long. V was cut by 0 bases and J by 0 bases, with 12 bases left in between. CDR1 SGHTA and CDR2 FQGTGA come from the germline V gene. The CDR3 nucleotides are TGTGCCAGCAGCTTAACGCCGGGACTTAACTCTGGGGCCAACGTCCTGACTTTC. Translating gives CASSLTPGLNSGANVLTF.

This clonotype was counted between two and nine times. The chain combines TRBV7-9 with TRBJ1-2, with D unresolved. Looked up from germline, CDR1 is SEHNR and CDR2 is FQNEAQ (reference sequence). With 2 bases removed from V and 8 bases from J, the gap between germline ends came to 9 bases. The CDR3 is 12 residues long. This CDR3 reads CASSLRSGGYTF. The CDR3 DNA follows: TGTGCCAGCAGCTTACGGAGTGGAGGCTACACCTTC. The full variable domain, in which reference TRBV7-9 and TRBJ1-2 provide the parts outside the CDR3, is DTGVSQNPRHKITKRGQNVTFRCDPISEHNRLYWYRQTLGQGPEFLTYFQNEAQLEKSRLLSDRFSAERPKGSFSTLEIQRTEQGDSAMYLCASSLRSGGYTFGSGTRLTVV.